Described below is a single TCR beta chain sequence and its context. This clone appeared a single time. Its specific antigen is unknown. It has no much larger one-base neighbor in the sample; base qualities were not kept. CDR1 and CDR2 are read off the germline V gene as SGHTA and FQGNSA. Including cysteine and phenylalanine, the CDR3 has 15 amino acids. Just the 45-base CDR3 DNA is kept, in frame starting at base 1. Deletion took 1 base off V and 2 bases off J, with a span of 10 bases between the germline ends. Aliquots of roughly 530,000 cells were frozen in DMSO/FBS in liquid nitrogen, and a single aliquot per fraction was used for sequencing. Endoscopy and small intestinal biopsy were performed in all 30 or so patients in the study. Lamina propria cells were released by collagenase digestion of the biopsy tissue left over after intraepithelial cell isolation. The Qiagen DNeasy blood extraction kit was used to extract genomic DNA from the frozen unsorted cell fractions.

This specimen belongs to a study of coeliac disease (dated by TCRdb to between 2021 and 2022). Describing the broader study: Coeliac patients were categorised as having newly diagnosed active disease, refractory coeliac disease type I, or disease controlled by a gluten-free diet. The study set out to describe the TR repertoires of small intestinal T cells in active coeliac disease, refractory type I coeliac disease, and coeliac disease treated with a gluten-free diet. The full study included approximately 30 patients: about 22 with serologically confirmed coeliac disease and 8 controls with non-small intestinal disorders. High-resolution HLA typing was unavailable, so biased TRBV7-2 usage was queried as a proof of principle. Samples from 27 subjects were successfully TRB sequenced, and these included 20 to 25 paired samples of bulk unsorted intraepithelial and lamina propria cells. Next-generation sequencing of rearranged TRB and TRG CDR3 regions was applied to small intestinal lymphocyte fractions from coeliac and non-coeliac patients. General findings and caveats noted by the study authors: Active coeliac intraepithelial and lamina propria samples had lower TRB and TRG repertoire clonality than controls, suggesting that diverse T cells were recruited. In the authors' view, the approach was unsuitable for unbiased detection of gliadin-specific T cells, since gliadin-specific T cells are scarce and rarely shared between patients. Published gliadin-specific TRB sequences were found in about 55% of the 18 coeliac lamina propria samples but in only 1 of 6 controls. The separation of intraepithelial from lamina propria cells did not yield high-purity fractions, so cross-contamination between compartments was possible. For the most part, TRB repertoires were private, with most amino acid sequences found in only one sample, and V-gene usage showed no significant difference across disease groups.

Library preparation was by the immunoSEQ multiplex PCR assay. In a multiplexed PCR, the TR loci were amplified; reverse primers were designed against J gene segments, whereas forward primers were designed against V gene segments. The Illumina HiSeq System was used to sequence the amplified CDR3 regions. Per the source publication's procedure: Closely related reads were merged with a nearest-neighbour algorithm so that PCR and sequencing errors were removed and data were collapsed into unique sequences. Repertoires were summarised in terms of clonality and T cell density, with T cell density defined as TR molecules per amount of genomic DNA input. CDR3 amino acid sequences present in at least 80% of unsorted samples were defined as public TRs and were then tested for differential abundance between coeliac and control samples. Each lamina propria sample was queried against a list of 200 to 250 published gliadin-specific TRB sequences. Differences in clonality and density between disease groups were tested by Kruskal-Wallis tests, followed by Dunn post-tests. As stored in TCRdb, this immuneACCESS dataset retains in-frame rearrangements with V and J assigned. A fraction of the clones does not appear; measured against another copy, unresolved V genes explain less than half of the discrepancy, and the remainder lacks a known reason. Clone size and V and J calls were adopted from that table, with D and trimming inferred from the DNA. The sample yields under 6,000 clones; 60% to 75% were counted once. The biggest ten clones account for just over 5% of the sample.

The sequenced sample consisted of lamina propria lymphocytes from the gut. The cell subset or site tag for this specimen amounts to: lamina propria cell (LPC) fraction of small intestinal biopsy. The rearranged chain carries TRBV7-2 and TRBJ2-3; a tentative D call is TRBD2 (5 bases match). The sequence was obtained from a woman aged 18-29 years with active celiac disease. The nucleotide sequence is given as TGTGCCAGCAGCTTAGGGGTAGCGTCCACAGATACGCAGTATTTT. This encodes CASSLGVASTDTQYF.